This T cell receptor (beta chain) was found in a study of blood T cell repertoires in COVID-19. V lost 3 bases to trimming and J lost 5 bases; unmatched junction nucleotides: 8. Germline lookup yields CDR1 LNHDA and CDR2 SQIVND (reference sequence). This CDR3 comprises 15 residues. This clone was seen once. TCRdb's copy holds only in-frame clones and misses some; the assay was immunoSEQ multiplex PCR. The sample consists of hundreds of thousands of clones, roughly 91% of them appearing once. This clonotype was obtained from a woman aged 25 to 39 with COVID-19, enrolled during active disease. Sequenced material: peripheral blood. V gene TRBV19 combines with J gene TRBJ2-5, with 8 bases that match TRBD2. The CDR3 DNA is TGTGCCAGTAGTATTGGTCGGGGGGGCCGGGAGACCCAGTACTTC. Protein product: CASSIGRGGRETQYF.